The 14 T cell receptor beta chains below all came from one sample that was sequenced in a study of cytomegalovirus exposure and HLA in healthy donors. The repertoire was sequenced with immunoSEQ multiplex PCR; TCRdb's copy has only in-frame clones and lacks some. The table shows 200,000 to 300,000 clones, with 90% occurring only once. The sample comprised PBMCs. The source is a woman in her 30s in good health and CMV-seronegative.

This chain connects TRBV7-7 to TRBJ2-7, with unresolved D. The CDR3 totals 15 residues. CDR1 is SSHAT, CDR2 FNYEAQ, per germline (reference sequence). V lost 0 bases and J lost 4, with 13 bases in between. The CDR3 DNA follows: TGTGCCAGCAGCTTAGCCATGGATTCGGCGTACGAGCAGTACTTC. Residues: CASSLAMDSAYEQYF.

Only one count was recorded for this clone. This chain connects TRBV6-1 to TRBJ1-4; the D is unclear. The V end was cut by 0 bases, the J end by 4 bases, with 12 bases between. Germline V lookup: CDR1 MNHNS, CDR2 SASEGT. CDR3 size: 16 residues. The CDR3: CASSEAVQSFNEKLFF. Here the CDR3 DNA reads TGTGCCAGCAGTGAAGCGGTTCAGTCTTTTAATGAAAAACTGTTTTTT.

CDR3 in amino acids: CASSPGARGAETQYF. The DNA of the CDR3 is TGTGCCAGTAGTCCGGGGGCTCGTGGGGCAGAGACCCAGTACTTC. The chain combines TRBV19 with TRBJ2-5; the D gene could be TRBD1 or TRBD2 (6 bases each). Germline V gives CDR1 LNHDA, CDR2 SQIVND (reference sequence). The length of the CDR3 is 15 residues. V was shortened by 5 bases and J by 4 bases, with 17 bases between the two germline ends.

The genes are TRBV6-5 and TRBJ1-1, with a possible D match to TRBD1 (5 bases). The germline CDR1 and CDR2 sequences are MNHEY and SVGAGI. The CDR3 runs 14 residues. With 6 bases removed from V and 0 bases from J, the gap between germline ends came to 11 bases. CDR3 nucleotides: TGTGCCAGCAGCCTACAGGCGTTGAACACTGAAGCTTTCTTT. Translating it yields CASSLQALNTEAFF.

The rearrangement uses TRBV7-2 and TRBJ2-1; TRBD2 matches at 16 bases. Germline assignment: CDR1 SGHTA and CDR2 FQGNSA. This CDR3 comprises 16 residues. After removal of 5 bases from V and 5 bases from J, the junction contained 3 bases not matched to a gene. The DNA for the CDR3 is TGTGCCAGCAGCCGGGGACTAGCGGGAGGGAACAATGAGCAGTTCTTC. This translates into CASSRGLAGGNNEQFF.

The rearrangement joins TRBV6-1 to TRBJ2-3; 10 nucleotides align to TRBD1. V shed 6 bases and J 4 bases; nucleotides not matched to a gene: 1. From germline, CDR1 is MNHNS and CDR2 SASEGT. This CDR3 comprises 13 residues. The CDR3 protein is CASRDRGADTQYF. The CDR3 DNA reads as TGTGCCAGCAGGGACAGGGGGGCAGATACGCAGTATTTT.

J is TRBJ1-4 and V is TRBV30; maybe TRBD1 (5 bases). CDR3 size: 17 residues. Germline CDR1 reads GTSNPN; CDR2 reads SVGIG (reference sequence). Trimming took 0 bases from V and 1 from J, leaving 15 bases between them. The CDR3: CAWSVGAGIGTNEKLFF. CDR3 in DNA: TGTGCCTGGAGTGTAGGCGCAGGGATAGGAACTAATGAAAAACTGTTTTTT.

The chain couples TRBV6-1 to TRBJ2-2, with 8 nucleotides matching TRBD1. Germline lookup yields CDR1 MNHNS and CDR2 SASEGT. Losses at the gene ends were 2 bases for V and 0 bases for J; bases not matched to a gene: 5. The length of the CDR3 is 17 residues. This CDR3 reads CASSENQGAANTGELFF. The CDR3 nucleotides are TGTGCCAGCAGTGAAAACCAGGGGGCCGCGAACACCGGGGAGCTGTTTTTT.

The chain links TRBV7-9 to TRBJ2-2, with D maybe TRBD2 (6 bases). The germline V gene encodes CDR1 SEHNR and CDR2 FQNEAQ (reference sequence). The V and J ends lost 5 bases and 4 bases respectively, with 26 bases between them. This CDR3 has 19 residues. This chain's CDR3 is CASSAIQLGGGPTTGELFF. CDR3 bases: TGTGCCAGCAGCGCCATCCAGCTCGGGGGAGGCCCCACCACCGGGGAGCTGTTTTTT. Looking up the rest from reference TRBV7-9 and TRBJ2-2 gives the full variable domain: DTGVSQNPRHKITKRGQNVTFRCDPISEHNRLYWYRQTLGQGPEFLTYFQNEAQLEKSRLLSDRFSAERPKGSFSTLEIQRTEQGDSAMYLCASSAIQLGGGPTTGELFFGEGSRLTVL.

CDR3 nucleotides: TGTGCCAGCAGCCCCCCAGCGGGGAGATACAATGAGCAGTTCTTC. Translating it yields CASSPPAGRYNEQFF. The J gene is TRBJ2-1, the V gene TRBV11-1, with TRBD2 identical over 7 bases. The V gene end was trimmed by 5 bases and the J gene end by 4 bases; junction bases not matched to a gene: 8. Germline CDR1 and CDR2: SGHAT and FQDESV (reference sequence). The CDR3 contains 15 residues. Looking up the rest from reference TRBV11-1 and TRBJ2-1 gives the full variable domain: EAEVAQSPRYKITEKSQAVAFWCDPISGHATLYWYRQILGQGPELLVQFQDESVVDDSQLPKDRFSAERLKGVDSTLKIQPAELGDSAMYLCASSPPAGRYNEQFFGPGTRLTVL.

V and J are TRBV11-2 and TRBJ2-7; D is undetermined. Per the germline V gene, CDR1 is SGHAT and CDR2 is FQNNGV. The V end was cut by 2 bases, the J end by 3 bases, with 5 bases between. The CDR3 runs to 12 residues. This CDR3 reads CASSLSGYEQYF. In nucleotides, the CDR3 is TGTGCCAGCAGCTTATCGGGCTACGAGCAGTACTTC.

This clone appeared a single time. For the CDR3, the DNA is TGTGCCAGCAGTGAAGAGGCGGGAGGGCGCAGTGAGCAGTTCTTC. Amino acids: CASSEEAGGRSEQFF. The chain joins TRBV2 to TRBJ2-1; 9 bases are shared with TRBD2. V was pared by 1 base and J by 9 bases, with 7 bases of the junction left unmatched. The CDR3 runs to 15 residues. Looked up from germline, CDR1 is SNHLY and CDR2 is FYNNEI.

This clone appeared once. The rearrangement uses TRBV29-1 and TRBJ2-5, with TRBD2 matching 8 bases. CDR1 SQVTM and CDR2 ANQGSEA come from the germline V gene. CDR3 length equals 14 residues. Unmatched junction bases numbered 10, after V lost 7 bases and J lost 3 bases. The CDR3 protein is CSAREATRKETQYF. The DNA for the CDR3 is TGCAGCGCGCGGGAGGCGACCCGCAAAGAGACCCAGTACTTC.

The CDR3 DNA sequence: TGTGCCAGCAGCCCCACTAGCGGGAGAACTGGCGGGGAGCTGTTTTTT. Protein sequence: CASSPTSGRTGGELFF. The chain combines TRBV28 with TRBJ2-2; TRBD2 matches 11 bases. Germline V lookup: CDR1 MDHEN, CDR2 SYDVKM. CDR3 length equals 16 residues. J was trimmed by 7 bases and V by 6 bases; bases with no gene match: 10. The variable domain in full, completed from reference TRBV28 and TRBJ2-2, reads DVKVTQSSRYLVKRTGEKVFLECVQDMDHENMFWYRQDPGLGLRLIYFSYDVKMKEKGDIPEGYSVSREKKERFSLILESASTNQTSMYLCASSPTSGRTGGELFFGEGSRLTVL.